Listed below are T cell receptor beta chains from one sample, sequenced in a study of regulatory T cells in long-lasting Graves disease. TCRdb reanalysed the multiplex PCR reads using MiXCR and keeps one entry per CDR3 protein. This sample has around 500,000 distinct CDR3 sequences; less than 25% occur once, and the top ten carry approximately 8%. Material: peripheral blood mononuclear cells (PBMCs), obtained when the disease was refractory, from a patient treated with antithyroid drugs. These receptors came from a female donor with Graves disease. Both conserved end residues are part of each CDR3. D genes are given only for firm matches. Clone size is given for some rows only: seen once, a few or many times, or a class if the clone is expanded.

CDR3 protein: CASRSFRETDTQYF
CDR3 DNA: TGTGCCAGCCGCTCCTTCCGGGAGACAGATACGCAGTATTTT
D gene: NA
V gene: TRBV7-9
J gene: TRBJ2-3
clone size: once

CDR3 protein: CASSLFVPRDGRTDTQYF
CDR3 DNA: TGTGCCAGCAGTTTATTTGTGCCTCGGGACGGCCGCACAGATACGCAGTATTTT
D gene: NA
V gene: TRBV28
J gene: TRBJ2-3
clone size: NA

CDR3 protein: CASSPSGSHNEQFF
CDR3 DNA: TGTGCCAGCAGTCCTAGCGGATCCCACAATGAGCAGTTCTTC
D gene: TRBD2
V gene: TRBV6-2/TRBV6-3
J gene: TRBJ2-1
clone size: once

CDR3 protein: CATSSEGGWDGETQYF
CDR3 DNA: TGTGCCACCAGCAGCGAAGGGGGGTGGGATGGGGAGACCCAGTACTTC
D gene: NA
V gene: TRBV15
J gene: TRBJ2-5
clone size: many

CDR3 protein: CAIRDGRENIQYF
CDR3 DNA: TGTGCCATCAGGGACGGGAGAGAGAACATTCAGTACTTC
D gene: NA
V gene: TRBV10-3
J gene: TRBJ2-4
clone size: NA

CDR3 protein: CASSPSGTSQETQYF
CDR3 DNA: TGTGCCAGCAGTCCCTCGGGGACCTCACAAGAGACCCAGTACTTC
D gene: NA
V gene: TRBV28
J gene: TRBJ2-5
clone size: many

CDR3 protein: CASSMASSQYESNIQYF
CDR3 DNA: TGTGCCAGCAGCATGGCGAGCAGCCAATATGAAAGTAACATTCAGTACTTC
D gene: NA
V gene: TRBV3-1
J gene: TRBJ2-4
clone size: few

CDR3 protein: CASSELTGLTNSPLHF
CDR3 DNA: TGCGCCAGCAGTGAGTTGACGGGGCTCACTAATTCACCCCTCCACTTT
D gene: NA
V gene: TRBV10-2
J gene: TRBJ1-6
clone size: NA

CDR3 protein: CASSLRSWEQYF
CDR3 DNA: TGTGCCAGCAGCTTAAGGTCTTGGGAGCAGTACTTC
D gene: NA
V gene: TRBV5-6
J gene: TRBJ2-7
clone size: many

CDR3 protein: CASSRDSSGGSYEQYF
CDR3 DNA: TGTGCCAGCAGCCGTGACTCTAGCGGGGGCTCCTACGAGCAGTACTTC
D gene: TRBD2
V gene: TRBV7-2
J gene: TRBJ2-7
clone size: NA

CDR3 protein: CASSLITGGTGTYNEQFF
CDR3 DNA: TGTGCCAGCAGCTTAATTACAGGGGGGACGGGGACCTACAATGAGCAGTTCTTC
D gene: TRBD1
V gene: TRBV11-2
J gene: TRBJ2-1
clone size: few

CDR3 protein: CASSYGWDTEAFF
CDR3 DNA: TGTGCCAGCAGTTACGGCTGGGATACTGAAGCTTTCTTT
D gene: NA
V gene: TRBV6-5
J gene: TRBJ1-1
clone size: few

CDR3 protein: CASSDPSTGVNTEAFF
CDR3 DNA: TGTGCCAGTAGTGATCCGTCGACAGGAGTGAACACTGAAGCTTTCTTT
D gene: NA
V gene: TRBV19
J gene: TRBJ1-1
clone size: NA

CDR3 protein: CASSLTLQGNGELFF
CDR3 DNA: TGTGCCAGCAGCTTAACGCTACAGGGGAACGGGGAGCTGTTTTTT
D gene: TRBD1
V gene: TRBV11-1
J gene: TRBJ2-2
clone size: few

CDR3 protein: CASSRRGQRNTEAFF
CDR3 DNA: TGTGCCAGTAGCCGTCGGGGACAGAGGAACACTGAAGCTTTCTTT
D gene: TRBD1
V gene: TRBV19
J gene: TRBJ1-1
clone size: few

CDR3 protein: CASSATGVGSYEQYF
CDR3 DNA: TGTGCCAGCAGCGCTACAGGGGTTGGCTCCTACGAGCAGTACTTC
D gene: TRBD1
V gene: TRBV11-2
J gene: TRBJ2-7
clone size: NA

CDR3 protein: CASSLSSPPHSGANVLTF
CDR3 DNA: TGCGCCAGCAGCCTCTCTTCCCCCCCACACTCTGGGGCCAACGTCCTGACTTTC
D gene: NA
V gene: TRBV10-2
J gene: TRBJ2-6
clone size: NA

CDR3 protein: CASSLDWSENTEAFF
CDR3 DNA: TGTGCCAGCAGCTTAGATTGGTCGGAGAACACTGAAGCTTTCTTT
D gene: NA
V gene: TRBV11-1
J gene: TRBJ1-1
clone size: many

CDR3 protein: CASSITGGDDQPQHF
CDR3 DNA: TGTGCCAGCAGCATAACAGGGGGCGATGATCAGCCCCAGCATTTT
D gene: TRBD1
V gene: TRBV7-2
J gene: TRBJ1-5
clone size: many

CDR3 protein: CASSTQTGVWNQPQHF
CDR3 DNA: TGTGCCAGCAGTACCCAGACAGGGGTTTGGAATCAGCCCCAGCATTTT
D gene: TRBD1
V gene: TRBV6-2/TRBV6-3
J gene: TRBJ1-5
clone size: many

CDR3 protein: CASSVTGAQETQYF
CDR3 DNA: TGTGCCAGCAGTGTGACAGGGGCTCAAGAGACCCAGTACTTC
D gene: TRBD1
V gene: TRBV27
J gene: TRBJ2-5
clone size: many

CDR3 protein: CASRKRDGHNEQFF
CDR3 DNA: TGCGCCAGCAGGAAAAGGGACGGTCACAATGAGCAGTTCTTC
D gene: NA
V gene: TRBV5-1
J gene: TRBJ2-1
clone size: few

CDR3 protein: CASSSWTSGTTGELFF
CDR3 DNA: TGTGCCAGCAGCTCTTGGACTAGCGGGACCACCGGGGAGCTGTTTTTT
D gene: TRBD2
V gene: TRBV7-2
J gene: TRBJ2-2
clone size: many

CDR3 protein: CASSSTMGAGMIWNTGELFF
CDR3 DNA: TGTGCCAGCAGCTCGACCATGGGGGCAGGGATGATCTGGAACACCGGGGAGCTGTTTTTT
D gene: NA
V gene: TRBV11-1
J gene: TRBJ2-2
clone size: NA

CDR3 protein: CAGWGPPNYGYTF
CDR3 DNA: TGTGCAGGCTGGGGGCCTCCTAACTATGGCTACACCTTC
D gene: NA
V gene: TRBV6-2/TRBV6-3
J gene: TRBJ1-2
clone size: many

CDR3 protein: CASSLNRGPPGELFF
CDR3 DNA: TGTGCCAGCAGCTTAAACAGGGGGCCCCCCGGGGAGCTGTTTTTT
D gene: TRBD1
V gene: TRBV7-8
J gene: TRBJ2-2
clone size: many

CDR3 protein: CASSLHRDSYEQYF
CDR3 DNA: TGTGCCAGCAGTTTGCACAGGGACTCCTACGAGCAGTACTTC
D gene: NA
V gene: TRBV12-3/TRBV12-4
J gene: TRBJ2-7
clone size: few

CDR3 protein: CASSQELASGREQYF
CDR3 DNA: TGTGCCAGCAGCCAAGAATTGGCTAGCGGACGCGAGCAGTACTTC
D gene: TRBD2
V gene: TRBV3-1
J gene: TRBJ2-7
clone size: once

CDR3 protein: CASSELGDQPQHF
CDR3 DNA: TGTGCCAGCAGTGAACTGGGAGACCAGCCCCAGCATTTT
D gene: NA
V gene: TRBV6-1
J gene: TRBJ1-5
clone size: many

CDR3 protein: CASSMRLAGLYNEQFF
CDR3 DNA: TGCGCCAGCAGCATGAGACTAGCGGGTCTCTACAATGAGCAGTTCTTC
D gene: TRBD2
V gene: TRBV5-1
J gene: TRBJ2-1
clone size: once

CDR3 protein: CASSAGQGHYEQYF
CDR3 DNA: TGTGCCAGCAGCGCAGGACAGGGGCACTACGAGCAGTACTTC
D gene: TRBD1
V gene: TRBV13
J gene: TRBJ2-7
clone size: NA

CDR3 protein: CASSLGTGGQPQHF
CDR3 DNA: TGTGCCAGCAGCTTGGGGACAGGGGGACAGCCCCAGCATTTT
D gene: TRBD1
V gene: TRBV5-1
J gene: TRBJ1-5
clone size: many

CDR3 protein: CASSLGKRGSTEAFF
CDR3 DNA: TGTGCCAGCAGCCTCGGTAAGAGAGGGAGCACTGAAGCTTTCTTT
D gene: NA
V gene: TRBV7-2
J gene: TRBJ1-1
clone size: NA

CDR3 protein: CASSSADRDFAEAFF
CDR3 DNA: TGTGCCAGCAGTTCCGCGGACAGGGATTTTGCTGAAGCTTTCTTT
D gene: TRBD1
V gene: TRBV27
J gene: TRBJ1-1
clone size: few

CDR3 protein: CASSLGALPRGQETQYF
CDR3 DNA: TGCGCCAGCAGCTTGGGAGCTCTACCTAGGGGCCAAGAGACCCAGTACTTC
D gene: NA
V gene: TRBV5-1
J gene: TRBJ2-5
clone size: few

CDR3 protein: CASNSPDGGLGHETQYF
CDR3 DNA: TGTGCCAGCAACTCCCCGGATGGGGGCTTGGGGCATGAGACCCAGTACTTC
D gene: NA
V gene: TRBV7-9
J gene: TRBJ2-5
clone size: NA

CDR3 protein: CASSLEISGLSTDTQYF
CDR3 DNA: TGTGCCAGCAGCTTGGAAATAAGCGGGCTTAGCACAGATACGCAGTATTTT
D gene: NA
V gene: TRBV7-3
J gene: TRBJ2-3
clone size: NA

CDR3 protein: CASSFGGASGELFF
CDR3 DNA: TGTGCCAGCAGCTTCGGGGGGGCATCCGGGGAGCTGTTTTTT
D gene: TRBD2
V gene: TRBV7-3
J gene: TRBJ2-2
clone size: NA

CDR3 protein: CATSDLTYEQYF
CDR3 DNA: TGTGCCACCAGTGATTTGACCTACGAGCAGTACTTC
D gene: NA
V gene: TRBV2
J gene: TRBJ2-7
clone size: NA

CDR3 protein: CASSAGTGGDETQYF
CDR3 DNA: TGTGCCAGCAGCGCAGGGACAGGGGGCGACGAGACCCAGTACTTC
D gene: TRBD1
V gene: TRBV9
J gene: TRBJ2-5
clone size: many

CDR3 protein: CASSPQGHANTEAFF
CDR3 DNA: TGTGCCAGTAGTCCCCAGGGACATGCGAACACTGAAGCTTTCTTT
D gene: NA
V gene: TRBV19
J gene: TRBJ1-1
clone size: few

CDR3 protein: CSARVSTARETQYF
CDR3 DNA: TGCAGTGCTAGAGTTTCGACGGCGCGGGAGACCCAGTACTTC
D gene: NA
V gene: TRBV20-1
J gene: TRBJ2-5
clone size: NA

CDR3 protein: CASSFIEGQGLNQPQHF
CDR3 DNA: TGTGCCAGCAGTTTTATTGAGGGACAGGGGCTTAATCAGCCCCAGCATTTT
D gene: TRBD1
V gene: TRBV28
J gene: TRBJ1-5
clone size: many

CDR3 protein: CASSPNPIGELFF
CDR3 DNA: TGTGCCAGCAGCCCCAACCCGATAGGGGAGCTGTTTTTT
D gene: NA
V gene: TRBV7-8
J gene: TRBJ2-2
clone size: NA

CDR3 protein: CSVNRGDGYTF
CDR3 DNA: TGCAGTGTGAACAGGGGAGATGGCTACACCTTC
D gene: TRBD1
V gene: TRBV20-1
J gene: TRBJ1-2
clone size: NA

CDR3 protein: CATSRDRGGGPTQYF
CDR3 DNA: TGTGCCACCAGCAGAGATCGGGGGGGTGGACCGACCCAGTACTTC
D gene: TRBD2
V gene: TRBV15
J gene: TRBJ2-5
clone size: many

CDR3 protein: CASSYRDRAPTF
CDR3 DNA: TGTGCCAGCAGTTACCGGGACAGGGCGCCCACCTTC
D gene: TRBD1
V gene: TRBV6-5
J gene: TRBJ1-2
clone size: many

CDR3 protein: CASSLLADYSYEQYF
CDR3 DNA: TGTGCCAGCTCCTTACTAGCGGATTACTCCTACGAGCAGTACTTC
D gene: TRBD2
V gene: TRBV27
J gene: TRBJ2-7
clone size: NA

CDR3 protein: CASSRQGNTEAFF
CDR3 DNA: TGTGCCAGCAGTCGACAGGGTAACACTGAAGCTTTCTTT
D gene: TRBD1
V gene: TRBV18
J gene: TRBJ1-1
clone size: many

CDR3 protein: CSVRDRKFLTEAFF
CDR3 DNA: TGCAGCGTTCGGGACAGGAAGTTCTTGACTGAAGCTTTCTTT
D gene: TRBD1
V gene: TRBV29-1
J gene: TRBJ1-1
clone size: many

CDR3 protein: CASSEEGWSGYTF
CDR3 DNA: TGTGCCAGCAGTGAGGAGGGTTGGAGTGGCTACACCTTC
D gene: NA
V gene: TRBV2
J gene: TRBJ1-2
clone size: many

CDR3 protein: CASSTPRELGTQETQYF
CDR3 DNA: TGTGCCAGCAGCACCCCTAGAGAGTTAGGGACCCAAGAGACCCAGTACTTC
D gene: NA
V gene: TRBV7-3
J gene: TRBJ2-5
clone size: many

CDR3 protein: CASSNGTSGGYTF
CDR3 DNA: TGTGCCAGCAGCAACGGGACATCCGGAGGCTACACCTTC
D gene: NA
V gene: TRBV7-9
J gene: TRBJ1-2
clone size: many

CDR3 protein: CASSLNVNQPQHF
CDR3 DNA: TGTGCCAGCAGCTTAAACGTTAATCAGCCCCAGCATTTT
D gene: NA
V gene: TRBV11-2
J gene: TRBJ1-5
clone size: NA

CDR3 protein: CSVPTPNSYGYTF
CDR3 DNA: TGCAGTGTTCCGACGCCCAACTCGTATGGCTACACCTTC
D gene: NA
V gene: TRBV20-1
J gene: TRBJ1-2
clone size: many